The 18 T cell receptor beta chains below all came from one sample that was sequenced in a study of T cell responses to AZD1222 COVID-19 vaccine. Profiled with immunoSEQ multiplex PCR; TCRdb holds only in-frame clones, not every one. The table has 180,000 or so clones, about 90% seen once. Sequencing was performed on peripheral blood, taken 28 days after the second AZD1222 dose. The receptors derive from an adult who received the AZD1222 COVID-19 vaccine.

The J gene is TRBJ2-3, the V gene TRBV9, with TRBD2 identical over 9 bases. The CDR3 extends over 16 amino acids. V was pared by 4 bases and J by 2 bases, with 8 bases of the junction left unmatched. CDR1 is SGDLS and CDR2 is YYNGEE in the germline V gene. The CDR3 DNA is TGTGCCAGCAGCCGCACGACTAGCGGCAACACAGATACGCAGTATTTT. It codes for CASSRTTSGNTDTQYF.

The chain is built from TRBV6-1 and TRBJ1-6, with D unclear. Trimming cost V 1 base and J 0 bases, with 10 bases left between them. This CDR3 is 17 amino acids long. CDR1 is MNHNS and CDR2 is SASEGT in the germline V gene. The CDR3 loop is CASSEVGGSSYNSPLHF. As DNA, the CDR3 is TGTGCCAGCAGTGAAGTGGGCGGGAGCTCCTATAATTCACCCCTCCACTTT.

The chain joins TRBV5-1 to TRBJ1-1; a weak D match, TRBD1 (5 bases). The CDR3 loop spans 16 amino acids. V was cut by 4 bases and J by 5 bases, with 21 bases left in between. CDR1 SGHRS and CDR2 YFSETQ come from the germline V gene. The CDR3 DNA is TGCGCCAGCAGCCAATCTCCTTCGACAGATAAGACTGAAGCTTTCTTT. Protein sequence: CASSQSPSTDKTEAFF.

The chain is built from TRBV7-9 and TRBJ2-7; TRBD2 agrees at 14 bases. Germline CDR1 SEHNR, CDR2 FQNEAQ (reference sequence). The V and J ends lost 5 bases and 3 bases, in that order; junction bases with no gene match: 9. The CDR3 contains 17 residues. CDR3 in amino acids: CASSEGTSGSGIYEQYF. In DNA, the CDR3 is TGTGCCAGCAGCGAAGGGACTAGCGGGAGTGGGATCTACGAGCAGTACTTC.

This chain links TRBV21-1 with TRBJ1-2; the table's TRBD1 call for D was not verified on the DNA. TRBV21-1 has pseudogene status. The CDR3 totals 14 residues. The CDR3, as DNA: TGTGCCAGCAGCCCCCGGGACAGGCACTATGGCTACACCTTC. Translated, it gives CASSPRDRHYGYTF.

V usage is TRBV6-4 and J usage is TRBJ2-7; 10 bases fit TRBD2. Trimming at V came to 3 bases and at J to 4 bases, leaving 0 bases not matched to a gene. CDR3 length equals 13 residues. CDR1 and CDR2 from the germline V gene are MRHNA and SNTAGT. Here the CDR3 DNA reads TGTGCCAGCAGTGAACTAGCGGGGTACGAGCAGTACTTC. Translated, it gives CASSELAGYEQYF.

This chain uses TRBV30 with TRBJ1-1; D gene ambiguous. Trimming cost V 0 bases and J 1 base, with 12 bases left between them. CDR1 GTSNPN and CDR2 SVGIG come from the germline V gene (reference sequence). The CDR3 runs to 15 residues. This CDR3 is CAWSVGSTRNTEAFF. As DNA, the CDR3 is TGTGCCTGGAGTGTAGGGTCCACTAGGAACACTGAAGCTTTCTTT.

The J gene is TRBJ2-2, the V gene TRBV18; 14 positions match TRBD2. This CDR3 spans 18 amino acids. Trimming at V came to 6 bases and at J to 1 base, leaving 7 bases not matched to a gene. In germline, CDR1 is KGHSH, CDR2 LQKENI. CDR3 loop: CASSTLGLAGVNTGELFF. The DNA of the CDR3 is TGTGCCAGCTCGACCTTGGGACTAGCGGGAGTGAACACCGGGGAGCTGTTTTTT.

This rearrangement joins TRBV27 to TRBJ1-6; a possible D gene is TRBD1 (6 bases). The CDR3 runs to 14 residues. Germline V gene sequence: CDR1 MNHEY, CDR2 SMNVEV (reference sequence). With 5 bases removed from V and 10 bases from J, the gap between germline ends came to 15 bases. CDR3 loop: CASSAQGNGSPLHF. DNA for the CDR3: TGTGCCAGCAGTGCACAGGGAAATGGATCACCCCTCCACTTT.

The chain uses TRBV7-6 and TRBJ1-2; TRBD1 matches at 8 bases. The germline CDR1 and CDR2 sequences are SGHVS and FNYEAQ. V was pared by 5 bases and J by 4 bases, with 3 bases of the junction left unmatched. The CDR3 spans 13 residues. The CDR3 DNA reads TGTGCCAGCAGCGACAGGGGCCCCTATGGCTACACCTTC. Its translation is CASSDRGPYGYTF. Combining the CDR3 with reference TRBV7-6 and TRBJ1-2 gives the whole variable domain GAGVSQSPRYKVTKRGQDVALRCDPISGHVSLYWYRQALGQGPEFLTYFNYEAQQDKSGLPNDRFSAERPEGSISTLTIQRTEQRDSAMYRCASSDRGPYGYTFGSGTRLTVV.

The rearrangement links TRBV27 to TRBJ1-6; D perhaps matches TRBD1 (5 bases). V was cut by 8 bases and J by 9 bases, with 11 bases left in between. This CDR3 spans 12 amino acids. Per germline, CDR1 MNHEY and CDR2 SMNVEV (reference sequence). The CDR3, as DNA: TGTGCCAGCCGGGACGCTATTTCACCCCTCCACTTT. Its protein is CASRDAISPLHF.

V gene TRBV6-6 combines with J gene TRBJ2-7; D gene uncertain. Trimming shortened V by 2 bases and J by 4 bases, and 12 bases separated the two germline ends. This CDR3 has 14 residues. Germline lookup yields CDR1 MNHNY and CDR2 SVGAGI (reference sequence). CDR3 in amino acids: CASSYEAAGYEQYF. CDR3 in DNA: TGTGCCAGCAGTTACGAGGCAGCTGGGTACGAGCAGTACTTC.

The CDR3 spells CASSSSGGGNSPLHF. DNA for the CDR3: TGTGCCAGCAGCTCCTCGGGGGGAGGTAATTCACCCCTCCACTTT. The V call is TRBV7-3, the J call TRBJ1-6, with a weak D call TRBD1 (5 bases). CDR3 length: 15 residues. V lost 4 bases and J lost 6, with 13 bases in between. Per the germline V gene, CDR1 is SGHTA and CDR2 is FQGTGA.

The gene calls are TRBV28 and TRBJ2-3; D remains unclear. The CDR3 is 12 amino acids. V gave up 7 bases and J gave up 8 bases, with 13 bases separating them. Per germline, CDR1 MDHEN and CDR2 SYDVKM. Written as DNA, the CDR3 is TGTGCCAGCACCCGGTCCCCGGGTACGCAGTATTTT. Translation gives CASTRSPGTQYF. The variable domain in full, with the rest retrieved from reference TRBV28 and TRBJ2-3, is DVKVTQSSRYLVKRTGEKVFLECVQDMDHENMFWYRQDPGLGLRLIYFSYDVKMKEKGDIPEGYSVSREKKERFSLILESASTNQTSMYLCASTRSPGTQYFGPGTRLTVL.

The CDR3 region is CASSLRAGELFF. The DNA for the CDR3 is TGTGCCAGCAGTTTAAGGGCCGGGGAGCTGTTTTTT. The chain uses TRBV12-3 or TRBV12-4 and TRBJ2-2; D not resolved. Trimming took off 2 bases at V and 6 bases at J, with 4 bases between the two ends. The CDR3 sequence is 12 residues long.

The chain combines TRBV2 with TRBJ2-3, with 8 positions matching TRBD2. Trimming removed 4 bases from V and 0 bases from J; junction bases left unmatched: 6. The CDR3 covers 16 residues. Germline V CDR1 and CDR2: SNHLY, FYNNEI. The CDR3 spells CASSAGTSRSTDTQYF. CDR3 bases: TGTGCCAGCAGTGCCGGGACTAGTAGGAGCACAGATACGCAGTATTTT.

The chain joins TRBV7-9 to TRBJ2-7; D is uncertain. Germline lookup yields CDR1 SEHNR and CDR2 FQNEAQ (reference sequence). The CDR3 loop spans 15 amino acids. Trimming cost V 5 bases and J 2 bases, with 16 bases left between them. CDR3 residues: CASSLTDGRPYEQYF. CDR3 nucleotide sequence: TGTGCCAGCAGCCTGACGGATGGTAGGCCCTACGAGCAGTACTTC.

The chain couples TRBV6-5 to TRBJ1-1; D is unresolved. With 2 bases removed from V and 4 bases from J, the gap between germline ends came to 14 bases. Germline values: CDR1 MNHEY, CDR2 SVGAGI. The CDR3 is 15 residues long. This chain's CDR3 is CASSYGNARGTEAFF. In nucleotides, the CDR3 is TGTGCCAGCAGTTACGGAAACGCGCGGGGCACTGAAGCTTTCTTT.